The 27 T cell receptor beta chains reported below all come from one sample, sequenced in a study of blood T cells in healthy people across ages. A second PCR, run for roughly 6 to 11 cycles, used a sample-barcoded 5' primer plus a J-beta primer mix. MiXCR, run by TCRdb on the 5' RACE reads, gives a single entry per CDR3 protein. The sample yields around 780,000 distinct CDR3 sequences, 56% seen once. The specimen sequenced was blood. These receptors all come from a man between 40 and 49 years old in good health.

The CDR3 bases are TGTGCCAGCAGCGTAGGGGTCGGCGGCAGATACACAGATACGCAGTATTTT. Translating gives CASSVGVGGRYTDTQYF. The chain employs TRBV9 and TRBJ2-3, with unresolved D. The germline V and J ends were trimmed by 0 bases and 2 bases, with 16 bases remaining between them. CDR1 is SGDLS and CDR2 is YYNGEE in the germline V gene. The CDR3 extends over 17 amino acids.

This clonotype was seen ten or more times. The chain employs TRBV5-6 and TRBJ1-1; D gene unclear. The V end lost 4 bases, the J end lost 1 base, and 14 bases lay between the germline ends. From germline, CDR1 is SGHDT and CDR2 YYEEEE. This CDR3 has 15 residues. The CDR3 nucleotides are TGTGCCAGCAGCCCTTTTCGTGTGAAGAACACTGAAGCTTTCTTT. This translates into CASSPFRVKNTEAFF.

The sample holds a few counts of this clonotype. The chain links TRBV5-5 to TRBJ2-4; 8 positions match TRBD1. The J call may be in error: the DNA end matches TRBJ2-7 better. The CDR3 consists of 15 residues. Per the germline V gene, CDR1 is SGHKS and CDR2 is YYEKEE (reference sequence). Here the CDR3 reads CASSTVGQGRHEQYF. CDR3 DNA sequence: TGTGCCAGCAGCACTGTAGGACAGGGTCGTCACGAGCAGTACTTC.

The V and J genes are TRBV28 and TRBJ1-6; 7 nucleotides match TRBD1. CDR3 length equals 17 residues. Germline CDR1 MDHEN, CDR2 SYDVKM. V was clipped by 6 bases and J by 3 bases; unmatched bases: 11. The CDR3 DNA reads TGTGCCAGCAGGTCCCCGGGGGCAGGGGGCTATAATTCACCCCTCCACTTT. Protein sequence: CASRSPGAGGYNSPLHF.

V is TRBV9 and J is TRBJ1-5; TRBD1 aligns across 7 bases. Looked up from germline, CDR1 is SGDLS and CDR2 is YYNGEE. The CDR3 is 15 amino acids. With V trimmed by 0 bases and J by 5 bases, 5 bases remained unmatched. The CDR3, as DNA: TGTGCCAGCAGCGTAGCGACAGGGCCCGATCAGCCCCAGCATTTT. Amino acids: CASSVATGPDQPQHF.

V gene TRBV6-5 combines with J gene TRBJ2-1, with 8 bases that match TRBD2. The CDR3 runs to 14 residues. Germline V gene lookup returns CDR1 MNHEY and CDR2 SVGAGI. V lost 8 bases and J lost 3; bases outside the gene matches: 6. This CDR3 reads CASRRGGNYNEQFF. CDR3 coding DNA: TGTGCCAGCCGACGGGGGGGGAACTACAATGAGCAGTTCTTC.

V and J are TRBV7-2 and TRBJ1-1; D gene ambiguous. Trimming cost V 2 bases and J 5 bases, with 9 bases left between them. Germline V gene sequence: CDR1 SGHTA, CDR2 FQGNSA. CDR3 length equals 13 residues. The DNA of the CDR3 is TGTGCCAGCAGCTTATATCACCGAACTGAAGCTTTCTTT. Translating it yields CASSLYHRTEAFF.

In nucleotides, the CDR3 is TGTGCCAGCAGCCAATCGTGGGGAAACATTCAGTACTTC. Its protein product is CASSQSWGNIQYF. This chain connects TRBV14 to TRBJ2-4; the D is unclear. Trimming stripped 2 bases from V and 6 bases from J, with 8 bases between. The CDR3 totals 13 residues. Germline CDR1 and CDR2: SGHDN and FVKESK.

The CDR3 sequence: CSVVLRDRVPHGYTF. CDR3 DNA: TGCAGCGTTGTCCTCCGGGACAGGGTTCCCCATGGCTACACCTTC. The chain has TRBV29-1 and TRBJ1-2, with TRBD1 matching over 9 bases. CDR3 size: 15 residues. Germline V gene lookup returns CDR1 SQVTM and CDR2 ANQGSEA. V was pared by 4 bases and J by 6 bases, with 12 bases of the junction left unmatched.

This clonotype was detected only once. The genes are TRBV9 and TRBJ1-4, with D perhaps matching TRBD1 (5 bases). The germline V gene has CDR1 SGDLS and CDR2 YYNGEE. Trimming took 5 bases from V and 4 from J, leaving 12 bases between them. The CDR3 covers 14 residues. CDR3 in amino acids: CASRPIDSNEKLFF. The CDR3 nucleotides are TGTGCCAGCAGACCAATAGACAGTAATGAAAAACTGTTTTTT.

This clonotype came up once. The chain links TRBV6-2 or TRBV6-3 to TRBJ2-7; 10 nucleotides align to TRBD2. The length of the CDR3 is 14 residues. Germline V gives CDR1 MNHEY, CDR2 SVGEGT. With 7 bases clipped from V and 1 base from J, the junction kept 4 bases outside the gene matches. The CDR3 sequence is CASTSGGVSYEQYF. The CDR3 DNA reads TGTGCCAGCACAAGCGGGGGGGTTTCCTACGAGCAGTACTTC.

The chain recombines TRBV6-5 with TRBJ1-1, with D possibly TRBD1 on 5 matching bases. CDR1 and CDR2 (germline): MNHEY, SVGAGI. The V end was cut by 0 bases, the J end by 7 bases, with 9 bases between. CDR3 length: 13 amino acids. The CDR3 here is CASSYSNGGEAFF. The CDR3 bases are TGTGCCAGCAGTTACTCGAATGGGGGTGAAGCTTTCTTT.

The V call is TRBV14, the J call TRBJ2-7, with TRBD1 as a possible D gene (5 bases). This CDR3 contains 15 residues. Germline CDR1 is SGHDN and CDR2 is FVKESK. Between the trimmed V and J ends, which lost 4 bases and 4 bases, there was a span of 17 bases. The CDR3 region is CASSPSWGRNYEQYF. As DNA, the CDR3 is TGTGCCAGCAGCCCCTCCTGGGGCCGGAATTACGAGCAGTACTTC.

On this clonotype: Germline and junction disagree at one end, which may indicate a read error. The J gene is TRBJ2-3, the V gene TRBV4-3; 9 nucleotides match TRBD2. Looked up from germline, CDR1 is LGHNA and CDR2 is YSLEER. The CDR3 loop spans 16 amino acids. In nucleotides, the CDR3 is TGCGCCAGCAGCCAAGATGACGGGACTAGCAAAGATACGCAGTATTTT. This codes for CASSQDDGTSKDTQYF.

This clonotype appeared a few times. The chain has TRBV7-3 and TRBJ2-3; tentatively, D is TRBD2 (5 bases). V shed 2 bases and J shed 2 bases, with 8 bases lying between them. The CDR3 is 14 residues long. CDR1 SGHTA and CDR2 FQGTGA come from the germline V gene. CDR3 loop: CASSLEGYTDTQYF. The CDR3 bases are TGTGCCAGCAGCTTAGAGGGTTACACAGATACGCAGTATTTT.

This clonotype was counted only a few times. V is TRBV3-1 and J is TRBJ2-5, with no clear D. The CDR3 is made up of 14 amino acids. V was shortened by 4 bases and J by 4 bases, with 13 bases between the two germline ends. In germline, CDR1 is LGHDT, CDR2 YNNKEL (reference sequence). CDR3 sequence: CASSPISRPETQYF. CDR3 nucleotide sequence: TGTGCCAGCAGCCCGATCTCAAGACCAGAGACCCAGTACTTC.

The chain employs TRBV25-1 and TRBJ1-1; D unclear. Germline values: CDR1 MGHDK, CDR2 SYGVNS. The length of the CDR3 is 11 residues. Trimming took off 6 bases at V and 7 bases at J, with 9 bases between the two ends. The CDR3 DNA reads TGTGCCAGCAGGACAATAGGTGAAGCTTTCTTT. The encoded protein is CASRTIGEAFF.

This chain links TRBV4-1 with TRBJ1-1; D remains ambiguous. Per the germline V gene, CDR1 is MGHRA and CDR2 is YSYEKL. The CDR3 is 14 amino acids. V dropped 0 bases and J dropped 10 bases, with 15 bases sitting between them. Here the CDR3 DNA reads TGCGCCAGCAGCCAAGATGAACGACGGATCGGAGCTTTCTTT. Translation: CASSQDERRIGAFF.

This clonotype was seen a few times. The chain links TRBV10-3 to TRBJ1-2; 9 bases match TRBD1. The germline V gene encodes CDR1 ENHRY and CDR2 SYGVKD. V shed 10 bases and J 5 bases; nucleotides not matched to a gene: 5. The CDR3 consists of 12 residues. The CDR3 DNA is TGTGCCACAACCGGGACAGGGTATGGCTACACCTTC. Amino acid sequence: CATTGTGYGYTF.

This chain connects TRBV4-1 to TRBJ2-7; tentative D call: TRBD2 (6 bases). V lost 0 bases and J 3 bases, leaving 9 bases between the germline ends. The CDR3 is made up of 14 amino acids. Germline V gene lookup returns CDR1 MGHRA and CDR2 YSYEKL. The CDR3 coding sequence is TGCGCCAGCAGCCAAGAGGCGGGAAGCTACGAGCAGTACTTC. As protein: CASSQEAGSYEQYF.

V gene TRBV11-3 combines with J gene TRBJ1-2, with 9 positions matching TRBD1. CDR1 is SGHNT and CDR2 is YENEEA in the germline V gene. This CDR3 contains 15 residues. V shed 1 base and J 4 bases; nucleotides not matched to a gene: 4. For the CDR3, the DNA is TGTGCCAGCAGCTTAGGTGACAGGGGGAGCTATGGCTACACCTTC. Its protein is CASSLGDRGSYGYTF.

As for this clonotype: One end of the junction varies from germline; a read error may be responsible. The rearrangement joins TRBV12-3 or TRBV12-4 to TRBJ2-3, with TRBD2 identical over 7 bases. The CDR3 spans 14 residues. CDR3 DNA: TGTGCCAGCAGTTTCGGGGGGACCGGAGATACGGAGTATTTT. It is translated as CASSFGGTGDTEYF.

V is TRBV27 and J is TRBJ2-6; unclear D gene. The CDR3 spans 15 residues. V gave up 5 bases and J gave up 3 bases, with 11 bases separating them. In germline, CDR1 is MNHEY, CDR2 SMNVEV (reference sequence). As DNA, the CDR3 is TGTGCCAGCAGTCCAACCCCGAGTGGGGCCAACGTCCTGACTTTC. This encodes CASSPTPSGANVLTF.

This clonotype turned up a few times. The chain carries TRBV11-1 and TRBJ2-5; 8 positions match TRBD1. CDR3 size: 16 residues. Germline V gene sequence: CDR1 SGHAT, CDR2 FQDESV (reference sequence). The junction had 13 bases not matched to a gene; V was cut back by 6 bases and J by 4 bases. DNA for the CDR3: TGTGCCAGCAGTAGGGGACAGGAGTTACTCGGAGAGACCCAGTACTTC. Translation gives CASSRGQELLGETQYF.

The rearrangement links TRBV9 to TRBJ2-3, with 8 positions matching TRBD2. The germline V gene encodes CDR1 SGDLS and CDR2 YYNGEE. V was clipped by 4 bases and J by 3 bases; unmatched bases: 16. This CDR3 is 18 amino acids long. The CDR3 loop is CASSSEGGGSLLTDTQYF. The CDR3 region has the DNA TGTGCCAGCAGCTCCGAGGGCGGGGGGTCCCTATTGACAGATACGCAGTATTTT.

A single count supports this clonotype. The rearrangement joins TRBV29-1 to TRBJ2-1; 8 bases match TRBD2. The CDR3 has 13 amino acids. The germline gives CDR1 SQVTM, CDR2 ANQGSEA. The DNA of the CDR3 is TGCAGTGTTAGCGGGACTAAGGTCCATGAGCAGTTCTTC. Translated, it gives CSVSGTKVHEQFF.

Here the CDR3 DNA reads TGTGCCAGCAGTGAAGCCCCTTTAGGAGCAGATACGCAGTATTTT. Residues: CASSEAPLGADTQYF. The genes are TRBV2 and TRBJ2-3; D uncertain. Deletions cut 0 bases from V and 4 bases from J, with 11 bases between. The CDR3 contains 15 residues. Per the germline V gene, CDR1 is SNHLY and CDR2 is FYNNEI. Drawing the rest from reference TRBV2 and TRBJ2-3, the complete variable domain is EPEVTQTPSHQVTQMGQEVILRCVPISNHLYFYWYRQILGQKVEFLVSFYNNEISEKSEIFDDQFSVERPDGSNFTLKIRSTKLEDSAMYFCASSEAPLGADTQYFGPGTRLTVL.